A selection of T cell receptor beta chains follows, all from one sample in a study of cytomegalovirus exposure and HLA in healthy donors. Method: immunoSEQ multiplex PCR; TCRdb's copy keeps in-frame clones and lacks some. The sample yields 120,000 or so clones, about 73% seen once. The sample was PBMCs. The source is a woman aged 25 to 39 in good health and CMV-seronegative. Both conserved end residues are part of each CDR3. A D gene is named only where the DNA matches it firmly. Not every row has a clone size; where given, it reads once, few, many or a size class.

>-|TRBD2|TRBJ2-1|TRBV6-5
TGTGCCAGCAGCATAGGCGGGGGGACCTACAATGAGCAGTTCTTC
CASSIGGGTYNEQFF
>-|-|TRBJ2-6|TRBV30
TGTGCCTGGAGTTGGGGCGGTGACTCTGGGGCCAACGTCCTGACTTTC
CAWSWGGDSGANVLTF
>once|-|TRBJ2-7|TRBV7-9
TGTGCCAGCAGCCAGAGGTTGTACGAGCAGTACTTC
CASSQRLYEQYF
>-|-|TRBJ1-1|TRBV6-6
TGTGCCAGCAGTTCCCTGACAGCGGGGGCCGAAGCTTTCTTT
CASSSLTAGAEAFF
>-|-|TRBJ2-2|TRBV7-3
TGTGCCAGCAAATCGCAGGTGAACACCGGGGAGCTGTTTTTT
CASKSQVNTGELFF
>-|TRBD2|TRBJ2-3|TRBV5-1
TGCGCCAGCAGCTCTTCGGGACTAGCGGGAACAAGCACAGATACGCAGTATTTT
CASSSSGLAGTSTDTQYF
>-|-|TRBJ2-2|TRBV6-5
TGTGCCAGCAGTTACCTTAGCGGCACCGGGGAGCTGTTTTTT
CASSYLSGTGELFF
>-|TRBD2|TRBJ2-5|TRBV5-4
TGTGCCAGCAGCCCACCTCTAGCGGGAGGGCCAGAGACCCAGTACTTC
CASSPPLAGGPETQYF
>-|TRBD2|TRBJ2-5|TRBV7-6
TGTGCCAGCAGCTTATTCACGGGAGGGGAGACCCAGTACTTC
CASSLFTGGETQYF
>-|TRBD2|TRBJ2-1|TRBV4-1
TGCGCCAGCAGCCAAGAAGGGACGGGGACTAGCGGGAGTTTGTCCAATGAGCAGTTCTTC
CASSQEGTGTSGSLSNEQFF
>-|TRBD1|TRBJ2-7|TRBV7-9
TGTGCCAGCAGCTTCCCGGGACAGGGGGACTACGAGCAGTACTTC
CASSFPGQGDYEQYF
>-|-|TRBJ2-6|TRBV9
TGTGCCAGCAGCCCAGACAACTCTGGGGCCAACGTCCTGACTTTC
CASSPDNSGANVLTF
>-|TRBD1|TRBJ2-7|TRBV29-1
TGCAGCGTTGGGAGGGACAGGGGCTACGAGCAGTACTTC
CSVGRDRGYEQYF
>few|TRBD2|TRBJ2-3|TRBV4-1
TGCGCCAGCAGCCAAGCCCTGCGGGGGGGCCGTGGAGATACGCAGTATTTT
CASSQALRGGRGDTQYF
>-|TRBD1|TRBJ2-7|TRBV7-8
TGTGCCAGCAGCGAAAGGACAGGTAACGGCAACGAGCAGTACTTC
CASSERTGNGNEQYF
>-|TRBD1|TRBJ2-7|TRBV7-8
TGTGCCAGCAGCTTACGGGACAGAGACTACGAGCAGTACTTC
CASSLRDRDYEQYF
>few|-|TRBJ1-2|TRBV4-3
TGCGCCAGCAGCCAAGTAACAGGGTATGGCTACACCTTC
CASSQVTGYGYTF
>once|TRBD2|TRBJ2-3|TRBV5-4
TGTGCCAGCAGGCCTAGCGGGGGGGGAGCCATAGATACGCAGTATTTT
CASRPSGGGAIDTQYF
>-|-|TRBJ2-2|TRBV4-3
TGCGCCAGCAGCCAAAGGGGGCGGGGCGAGAACACCGGGGAGCTGTTTTTT
CASSQRGRGENTGELFF
>-|-|TRBJ2-3|TRBV6-4
TGTGCCAGCAGTGAGCCTACTAGGGTCCCAGATACGCAGTATTTT
CASSEPTRVPDTQYF
>-|-|TRBJ2-5|TRBV4-3
TGCGCCAGCAGCCAAGGAGTGCTAGAGCAAGAGACCCAGTACTTC
CASSQGVLEQETQYF
>-|TRBD2|TRBJ2-5|TRBV6-8
TGTGCCAGCAGGACGGGGGGGGCCCAGTACTTC
CASRTGGAQYF
>-|-|TRBJ2-1|TRBV7-8
TGTGCCAGCAGCTCCACTGGGAGCCCCTCCTACAATGAGCAGTTCTTC
CASSSTGSPSYNEQFF
>few|-|TRBJ2-7|TRBV27
TGTGCCAGCAGTTCGACCGGGACTGACTACGAGCAGTACTTC
CASSSTGTDYEQYF
>-|TRBD2|TRBJ2-5|TRBV4-3
TGCGCCAGCAGCCAAGATGGACTAGCTTTGGAGACCCAGTACTTC
CASSQDGLALETQYF
>-|TRBD2|TRBJ2-7|TRBV15
TGTGCCACCAGCAGAGATTCGAGCGGGACCTACGAGCAGTACTTC
CATSRDSSGTYEQYF
>-|TRBD2|TRBJ2-5|TRBV4-1
TGCGCCAGCAGCCAAGCGAGCGCGGGAGGGAGAGAGACCCAGTACTTC
CASSQASAGGRETQYF
>-|TRBD2|TRBJ2-3|TRBV29-1
TGCAGCGTCCTAGGTTTTAGCGGGAGTTTGACAGATACGCAGTATTTT
CSVLGFSGSLTDTQYF
>once|-|TRBJ2-5|TRBV25-1
TGTGCCAGCAGTGAATATAAGGGGAATGAGGAGACCCAGTACTTC
CASSEYKGNEETQYF
>-|TRBD1|TRBJ2-1|TRBV7-9
TGTGCCAGCAGAGCAGGGACAGGCCTGTGGAGCCCGTACAATGAGCAGTTCTTC
CASRAGTGLWSPYNEQFF
>-|TRBD1|TRBJ1-4|TRBV11-2
TGTGCCAGCAGCTTCGACAGGGGGAATGAAAAACTGTTTTTT
CASSFDRGNEKLFF
>-|TRBD1|TRBJ1-5|TRBV28
TGTGCCAGCAGTGGACAGGGAATTCTTCGAGGGAATCAGCCCCAGCATTTT
CASSGQGILRGNQPQHF
>-|TRBD2|TRBJ2-5|TRBV19
TGTGCCAGTAGTACTAGCGGGGGAGAGACCCAGTACTTC
CASSTSGGETQYF
>few|-|TRBJ2-7|TRBV27
TGTGCCAGCAGCTTGGGGGGGACACAGCAGTACTTC
CASSLGGTQQYF
>-|-|TRBJ1-4|TRBV5-1
TGCGCCAGCAGCTTGGCAGGGCCAACTAATGAAAAACTGTTTTTT
CASSLAGPTNEKLFF
>-|-|TRBJ2-6|TRBV28
TGTGCCAGCAGTTTCCTTCCTAGGGGGGCCAACGTCCTGACTTTC
CASSFLPRGANVLTF
>once|TRBD2|TRBJ2-6|TRBV5-8
TGTGCCAGCAGCCCGGAGGTGGCGGGAGGGCCGGGGGCCAACGTCCTGACTTTC
CASSPEVAGGPGANVLTF
>few|-|TRBJ2-6|TRBV7-2
TGTGCCAGCAGCTTAGACAGGCCAAGCTCTGGGGCCAACGTCCTGACTTTC
CASSLDRPSSGANVLTF
>-|TRBD2|TRBJ2-7|TRBV7-2
TGTGCCAGCAGCTTAGGCGGGAGGGCCTTGTACGAGCAGTACTTC
CASSLGGRALYEQYF
>-|-|TRBJ1-1|TRBV4-3
TGCGCCAGCAGCCAACTGGGGGGGAACACTGAAGCTTTCTTT
CASSQLGGNTEAFF
>-|TRBD1|TRBJ2-7|TRBV4-1
TGCGCCAGCAGCCGGGACAGTTACGAGCAGTACTTC
CASSRDSYEQYF
>-|-|TRBJ1-2|TRBV7-2
TGTGCCAGCAGCCCCGACACAGGGAACTATGGCTACACCTTC
CASSPDTGNYGYTF
>-|-|TRBJ2-6|TRBV7-2
TGTGCCAGCAGCCGACTGAGCTCTGGGGCCAACGTCCTGACTTTC
CASSRLSSGANVLTF
>-|TRBD2|TRBJ2-1|TRBV7-2
TGTGCCAGCAGCGACATTAAGGGACTAGCGGGCAATGAGCAGTTCTTC
CASSDIKGLAGNEQFF
>-|TRBD1|TRBJ2-3|TRBV15
TGTGCCACCAGCAGGGGACAGAACACAGATACGCAGTATTTT
CATSRGQNTDTQYF
>few|-|TRBJ2-7|TRBV5-1
TGCGCCAGCAGCTTGGCAGGTCCTTACGAGCAGTACTTC
CASSLAGPYEQYF
>-|TRBD1|TRBJ1-1|TRBV6-1
TGTGCCAGCAGTTCCCGGGACAGGAGTGAAGCTTTCTTT
CASSSRDRSEAFF
>few|TRBD1|TRBJ1-5|TRBV7-2
TGTGCCAGCAGCGTAAGACAGGGGGACAATCAGCCCCAGCATTTT
CASSVRQGDNQPQHF
>few|-|TRBJ2-4|TRBV4-1
TGCGCCAGCAGCCAAAAAGAGGACATTCAGTACTTC
CASSQKEDIQYF
>-|-|TRBJ2-1|TRBV6-5
TGTGCCAGCAGTTATCGGGGAACGTCCTACAATGAGCAGTTCTTC
CASSYRGTSYNEQFF
>-|-|TRBJ1-5|TRBV2
TGTGCCAGCAGCGAACGGGTACAGGGATCCCAGCCCCAGCATTTT
CASSERVQGSQPQHF
>-|-|TRBJ2-7|TRBV19
TGTGCCAGTACCCAAACCGGGACTCCCCGCGAGCAGTACTTC
CASTQTGTPREQYF
>-|-|TRBJ2-3|TRBV4-3
TGCGCCAGCAGCCAAGAATTTGCGGGGAGCACAGATACGCAGTATTTT
CASSQEFAGSTDTQYF
>medium-sized|-|TRBJ1-4|TRBV7-9
TGTGCCAGCAGCTCTATAGCGGGAGATGAAAAACTGTTTTTT
CASSSIAGDEKLFF
>once|TRBD1|TRBJ2-7|TRBV4-1
TGCGCCAGCAGCCAACCCGGGACAGGGAGCTCCTACGAGCAGTACTTC
CASSQPGTGSSYEQYF
>-|TRBD1|TRBJ1-6|TRBV28
TGTGCCAGCAGCGAGGGGGCCCGGGATTCACCCCTCCACTTT
CASSEGARDSPLHF
>-|TRBD1|TRBJ2-7|TRBV5-4
TGTGCCAGCAGCTTAGGGGGCTTCTACGAGCAGTACTTC
CASSLGGFYEQYF